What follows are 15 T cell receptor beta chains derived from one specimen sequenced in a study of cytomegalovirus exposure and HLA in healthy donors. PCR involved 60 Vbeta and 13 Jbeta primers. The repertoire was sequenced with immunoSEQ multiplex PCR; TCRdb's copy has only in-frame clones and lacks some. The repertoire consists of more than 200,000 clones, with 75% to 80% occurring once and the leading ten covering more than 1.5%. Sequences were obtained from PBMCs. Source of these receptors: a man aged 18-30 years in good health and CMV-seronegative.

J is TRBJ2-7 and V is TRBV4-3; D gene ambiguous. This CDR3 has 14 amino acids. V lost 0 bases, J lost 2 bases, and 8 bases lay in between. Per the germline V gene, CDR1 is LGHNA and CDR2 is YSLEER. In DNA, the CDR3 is TGCGCCAGCAGCCAAGATACCCACACCTACGAGCAGTACTTC. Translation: CASSQDTHTYEQYF.

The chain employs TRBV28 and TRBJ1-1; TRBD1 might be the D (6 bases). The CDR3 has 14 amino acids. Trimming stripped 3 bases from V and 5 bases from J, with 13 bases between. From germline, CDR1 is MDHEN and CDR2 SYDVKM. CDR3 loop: CASSFTGIGTEAFF. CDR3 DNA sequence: TGTGCCAGCAGTTTTACAGGGATTGGGACTGAAGCTTTCTTT.

CDR3 bases: TGTGCCTGGTCAGAATGGGGCAGGGCATACTCTGGAAACACCATATATTTT. It specifies CAWSEWGRAYSGNTIYF. V and J are TRBV30 and TRBJ1-3; D might be TRBD1 (5 bases). CDR1 and CDR2 (germline): GTSNPN, SVGIG (reference sequence). V lost 5 bases to trimming and J lost 0 bases, with 20 bases between them. This CDR3 contains 17 residues.

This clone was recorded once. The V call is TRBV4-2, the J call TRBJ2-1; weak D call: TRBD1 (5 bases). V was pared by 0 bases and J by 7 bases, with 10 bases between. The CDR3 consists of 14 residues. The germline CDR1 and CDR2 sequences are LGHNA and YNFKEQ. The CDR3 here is CASSQEQVGNEQFF. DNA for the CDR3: TGTGCCAGCAGCCAAGAACAGGTTGGGAATGAGCAGTTCTTC.

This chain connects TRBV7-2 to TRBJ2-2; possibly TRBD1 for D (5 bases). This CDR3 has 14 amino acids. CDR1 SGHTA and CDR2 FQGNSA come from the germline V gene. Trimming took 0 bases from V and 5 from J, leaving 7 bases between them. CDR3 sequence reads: CASSLAGATGELFF. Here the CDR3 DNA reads TGTGCCAGCAGCTTAGCAGGGGCGACCGGGGAGCTGTTTTTT.

CDR3 bases: TGTGCCAGCAGCTCTGGCGGGGCCAACGTCCTGACTTTC. Encoded protein: CASSSGGANVLTF. V gene TRBV7-3 combines with J gene TRBJ2-6; no clear D. Trimming pared 4 bases from V and 4 bases from J, leaving 5 bases between. Looked up from germline, CDR1 is SGHTA and CDR2 is FQGTGA. This CDR3 contains 13 residues.

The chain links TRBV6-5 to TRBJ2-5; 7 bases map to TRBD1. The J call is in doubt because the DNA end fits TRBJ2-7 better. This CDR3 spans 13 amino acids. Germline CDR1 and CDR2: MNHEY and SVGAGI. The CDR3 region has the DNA TGTGCCAGCAGCCGTGGACAGGAGGACGAGCAGTACTTC. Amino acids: CASSRGQEDEQYF.

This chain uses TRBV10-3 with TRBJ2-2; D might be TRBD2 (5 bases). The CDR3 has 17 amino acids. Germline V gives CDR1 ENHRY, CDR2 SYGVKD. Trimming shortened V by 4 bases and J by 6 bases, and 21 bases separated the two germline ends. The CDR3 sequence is CAISGGLSVLTPGELFF. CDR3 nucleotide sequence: TGTGCCATCAGTGGCGGACTTAGCGTACTTACCCCCGGGGAGCTGTTTTTT.

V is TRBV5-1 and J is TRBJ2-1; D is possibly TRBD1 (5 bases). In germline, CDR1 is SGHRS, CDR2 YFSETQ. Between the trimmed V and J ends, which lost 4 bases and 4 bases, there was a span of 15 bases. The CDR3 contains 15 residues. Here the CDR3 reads CASSPPAGPYNEQFF. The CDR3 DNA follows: TGCGCCAGCAGCCCTCCGGCAGGGCCATACAATGAGCAGTTCTTC. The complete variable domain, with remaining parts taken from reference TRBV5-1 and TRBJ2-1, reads KAGVTQTPRYLIKTRGQQVTLSCSPISGHRSVSWYQQTPGQGLQFLFEYFSETQRNKGNFPGRFSGRQFSNSRSEMNVSTLELGDSALYLCASSPPAGPYNEQFFGPGTRLTVL.

CDR3 loop: CASSLFLPQPGVSWNSPLHF. The CDR3 DNA is TGTGCCAGCAGTTTATTCTTGCCCCAACCCGGGGTGAGCTGGAATTCACCCCTCCACTTT. V usage is TRBV28 and J usage is TRBJ1-6, with unresolved D. Trimming left V 1 base short and J 7 bases short, with 26 bases between. Germline assignment: CDR1 MDHEN and CDR2 SYDVKM. The CDR3 has 20 amino acids.

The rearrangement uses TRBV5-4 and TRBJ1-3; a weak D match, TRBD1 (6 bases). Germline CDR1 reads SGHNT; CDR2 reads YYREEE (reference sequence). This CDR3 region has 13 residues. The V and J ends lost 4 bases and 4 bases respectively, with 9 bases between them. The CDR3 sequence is CASSQDSGNTIYF. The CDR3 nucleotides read TGTGCCAGCAGCCAGGACAGCGGAAACACCATATATTTT. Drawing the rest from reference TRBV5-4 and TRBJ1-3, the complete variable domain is ETGVTQSPTHLIKTRGQQVTLRCSSQSGHNTVSWYQQALGQGPQFIFQYYREEENGRGNFPPRFSGLQFPNYSSELNVNALELDDSALYLCASSQDSGNTIYFGEGSWLTVV.

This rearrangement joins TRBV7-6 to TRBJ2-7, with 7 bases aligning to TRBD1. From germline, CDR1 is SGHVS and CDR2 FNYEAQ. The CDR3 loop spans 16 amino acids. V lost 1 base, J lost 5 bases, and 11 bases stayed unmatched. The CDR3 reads CASSLEARGNVNEQYF. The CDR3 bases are TGTGCCAGCAGCTTAGAGGCCAGGGGGAATGTAAACGAGCAGTACTTC.

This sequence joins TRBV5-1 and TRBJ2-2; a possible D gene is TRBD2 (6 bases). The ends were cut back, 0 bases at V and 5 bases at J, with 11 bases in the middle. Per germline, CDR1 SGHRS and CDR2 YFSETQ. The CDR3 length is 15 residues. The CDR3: CASSLGSGGTGELFF. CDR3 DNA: TGCGCCAGCAGCTTGGGTTCCGGGGGAACCGGGGAGCTGTTTTTT.

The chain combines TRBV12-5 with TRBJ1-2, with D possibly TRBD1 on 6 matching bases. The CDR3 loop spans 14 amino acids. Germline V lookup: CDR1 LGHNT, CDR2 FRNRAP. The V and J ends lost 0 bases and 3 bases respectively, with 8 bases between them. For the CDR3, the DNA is TGTGCTAGTGGTTTGGTACCAGGGGACTATGGCTACACCTTC. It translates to CASGLVPGDYGYTF.

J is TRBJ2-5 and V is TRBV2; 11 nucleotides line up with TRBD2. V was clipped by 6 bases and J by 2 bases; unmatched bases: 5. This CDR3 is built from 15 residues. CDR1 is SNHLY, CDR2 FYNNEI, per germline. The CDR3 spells CASSIIAGGQETQYF. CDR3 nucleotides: TGTGCCAGCAGCATTATAGCGGGGGGGCAAGAGACCCAGTACTTC.